A single T cell receptor (beta chain) is shown here with its context. Its antigen remains unknown. Roughly 9 x 10^4 TCR templates were assayed per sample. The data were produced by immunoSEQ multiplex PCR, yet TCRdb's version contains in-frame clones alone and is incomplete. The sample has 65,000 to 90,000 clones; 85% to 95% are singletons. This sample stems from a study of siplizumab effects on memory and regulatory T cells. The CDR3 extends over 13 amino acids. Germline-derived CDR1 and CDR2 are MNHEY and SVGAGI. Trimming removed 5 bases from V and 4 bases from J, with 11 bases in between. The study's findings and limits: The Treg-derived share of mappable alloreactive CD4+ clones averaged 68.8% with siplizumab and roughly 28% in controls.

The chain links TRBV6-5 to TRBJ2-5; D call uncertain. Source material: CD8+ T cells sorted from blood. This TCR derives from a human donor in good health. The CDR3 region has the DNA TGTGCCAGCAGTCAAACGCCCGGAGAGACCCAGTACTTC. Encoded protein: CASSQTPGETQYF.